This T cell receptor (beta chain) originates from a study of cytomegalovirus exposure and HLA in healthy donors. Across the study: Among several hundred genotyped donors, roughly 81% fell in the Caucasian-associated ancestry cluster. General observations from the study: Reports credit the classifier with highly specific, highly sensitive diagnosis of cytomegalovirus status. When analyzed later, a missense DCLRE1C variant was found to be linked to TCR beta V- and J-gene trimming. Some TCR beta chains (over 150 of them) were listed as cytomegalovirus-associated.

Trimming cost V 1 base and J 2 bases, with 11 bases left between them. Per germline, CDR1 KGHSH and CDR2 LQKENI. The CDR3 has 15 residues. This clone came up a few times. What it binds is unknown. The PCR made use of 60 Vbeta and 13 Jbeta primers. The protocol was immunoSEQ multiplex PCR, while the TCRdb copy is restricted to in-frame clones and leaves out a portion. Of about 96,000 clones listed, roughly 74% are singletons. The sequence came from a woman aged 70-85 years in good health and CMV-seropositive. This rearrangement joins TRBV18 to TRBJ1-1; maybe TRBD1 (5 bases). The sample consisted of PBMCs. The CDR3 bases are TGTGCCAGCTCACCACAGGGGTCGGGCAACACTGAAGCTTTCTTT. Its protein is CASSPQGSGNTEAFF.